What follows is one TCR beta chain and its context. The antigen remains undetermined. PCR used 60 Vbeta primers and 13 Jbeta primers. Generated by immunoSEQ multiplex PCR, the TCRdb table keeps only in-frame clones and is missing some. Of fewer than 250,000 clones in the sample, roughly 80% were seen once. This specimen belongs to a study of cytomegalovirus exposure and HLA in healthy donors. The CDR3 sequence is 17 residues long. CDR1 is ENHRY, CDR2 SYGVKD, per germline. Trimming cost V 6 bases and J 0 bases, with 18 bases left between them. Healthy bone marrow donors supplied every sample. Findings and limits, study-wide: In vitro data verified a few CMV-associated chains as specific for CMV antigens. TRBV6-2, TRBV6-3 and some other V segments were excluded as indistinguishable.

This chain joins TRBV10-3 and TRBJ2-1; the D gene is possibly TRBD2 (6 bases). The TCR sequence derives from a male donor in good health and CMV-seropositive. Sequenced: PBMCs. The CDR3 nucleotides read TGTGCCATCAGGGCGACCCTTGCGGGGAGCTCCTACAATGAGCAGTTCTTC. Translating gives CAIRATLAGSSYNEQFF.